This T cell receptor (beta chain) was observed in a study of cytomegalovirus exposure and HLA in healthy donors. Study background: There were 117 million unique TCR beta sequences, drawn from approximately 190 million T cells, in an earlier analysis. Study-wide results and limits: HLA alleles showed associations with approximately 15,000 TCR beta sequences in a later analysis, at a 0.05 false discovery rate.

Turning to this clone: Its cognate antigen is unknown.

The CDR3 has 15 residues. The J segment lost 4 bases and the V segment lost 0 bases, leaving 4 bases of the junction unmatched. Germline CDR1 SGHRS, CDR2 YFSETQ. PCR employed 60 Vbeta and 13 Jbeta primers. Measured with immunoSEQ multiplex PCR; TCRdb has only the in-frame clones, and not every one. Of about 180,000 clones in the sample, approximately 81% are singletons; the top ten hold approximately 2.4%. This clonotype originated in a female donor in good health and CMV-seronegative. Sequenced input: PBMCs. This chain links TRBV5-1 with TRBJ1-2; 9 bases are a match to TRBD1. The CDR3 nucleotides are TGCGCCAGCAGCTTGGGGGGACAGGGAATCTATGGCTACACCTTC. Residues: CASSLGGQGIYGYTF.